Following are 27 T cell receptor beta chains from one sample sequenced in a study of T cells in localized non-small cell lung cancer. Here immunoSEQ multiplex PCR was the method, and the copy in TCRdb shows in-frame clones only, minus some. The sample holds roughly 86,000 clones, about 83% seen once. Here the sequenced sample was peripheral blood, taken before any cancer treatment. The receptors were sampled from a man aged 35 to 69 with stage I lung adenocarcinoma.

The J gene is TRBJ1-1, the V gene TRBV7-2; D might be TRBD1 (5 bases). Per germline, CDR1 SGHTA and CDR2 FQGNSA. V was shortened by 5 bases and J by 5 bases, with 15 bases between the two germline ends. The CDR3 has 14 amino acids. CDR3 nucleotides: TGTGCCAGCAGCCTCACCGCAGGGAGGACTGAAGCTTTCTTT. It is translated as CASSLTAGRTEAFF. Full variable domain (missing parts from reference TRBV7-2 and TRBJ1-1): GAGVSQSPSNKVTEKGKDVELRCDPISGHTALYWYRQSLGQGLEFLIYFQGNSAPDKSGLPSDRFSAERTGGSVSTLTIQRTQQEDSAVYLCASSLTAGRTEAFFGQGTRLTVV.

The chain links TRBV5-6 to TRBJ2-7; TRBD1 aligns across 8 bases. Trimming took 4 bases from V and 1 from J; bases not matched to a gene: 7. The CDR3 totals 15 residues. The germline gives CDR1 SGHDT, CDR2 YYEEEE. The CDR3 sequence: CASSPQGARSYEQYF. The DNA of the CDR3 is TGTGCCAGCAGCCCCCAGGGGGCCCGGTCCTACGAGCAGTACTTC.

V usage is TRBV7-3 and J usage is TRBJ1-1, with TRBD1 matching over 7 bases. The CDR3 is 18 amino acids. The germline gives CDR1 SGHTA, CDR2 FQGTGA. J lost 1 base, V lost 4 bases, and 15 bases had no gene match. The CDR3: CASSSSVSGTVPNTEAFF. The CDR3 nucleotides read TGTGCCAGCAGCTCCTCGGTCTCAGGGACAGTACCGAACACTGAAGCTTTCTTT. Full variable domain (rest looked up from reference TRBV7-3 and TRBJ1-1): GAGVSQTPSNKVTEKGKYVELRCDPISGHTALYWYRQSLGQGPEFLIYFQGTGAADDSGLPNDRFFAVRPEGSVSTLKIQRTERGDSAVYLCASSSSVSGTVPNTEAFFGQGTRLTVV.

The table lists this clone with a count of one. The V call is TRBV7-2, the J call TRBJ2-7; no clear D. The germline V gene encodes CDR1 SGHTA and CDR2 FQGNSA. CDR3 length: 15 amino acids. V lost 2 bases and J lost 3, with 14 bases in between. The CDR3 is CASSLSPGSNYEQYF. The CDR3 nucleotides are TGTGCCAGCAGCTTAAGTCCGGGTTCGAACTACGAGCAGTACTTC. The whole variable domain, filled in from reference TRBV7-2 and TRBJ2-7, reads GAGVSQSPSNKVTEKGKDVELRCDPISGHTALYWYRQSLGQGLEFLIYFQGNSAPDKSGLPSDRFSAERTGGSVSTLTIQRTQQEDSAVYLCASSLSPGSNYEQYFGPGTRLTVT.

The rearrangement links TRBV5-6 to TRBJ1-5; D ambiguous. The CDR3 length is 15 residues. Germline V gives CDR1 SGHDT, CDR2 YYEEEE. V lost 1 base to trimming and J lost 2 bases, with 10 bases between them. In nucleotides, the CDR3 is TGTGCCAGCAGCTTGCGTTTCCGGGGCAATCAGCCCCAGCATTTT. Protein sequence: CASSLRFRGNQPQHF.

In DNA, the CDR3 is TGTGCCAGCAGCTTAGTCGCGGGGTATTCCTACGAGCAGTACTTC. Residues: CASSLVAGYSYEQYF. The V gene is TRBV11-2, the J gene TRBJ2-7; TRBD2 might be the D (6 bases). The CDR3 extends over 15 amino acids. CDR1 SGHAT and CDR2 FQNNGV come from the germline V gene. Trimming took 1 base from V and 1 from J, leaving 11 bases between them. The full variable domain, in which reference TRBV11-2 and TRBJ2-7 provide the parts outside the CDR3, is EAGVAQSPRYKIIEKRQSVAFWCNPISGHATLYWYQQILGQGPKLLIQFQNNGVVDDSQLPKDRFSAERLKGVDSTLKIQPAKLEDSAVYLCASSLVAGYSYEQYFGPGTRLTVT.

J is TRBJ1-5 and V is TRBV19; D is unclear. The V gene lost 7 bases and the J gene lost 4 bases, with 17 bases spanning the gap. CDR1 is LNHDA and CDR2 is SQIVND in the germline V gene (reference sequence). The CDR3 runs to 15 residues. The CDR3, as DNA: TGTGCCAGTAAGCGGGGATTGGGCCTAAATCAGCCCCAGCATTTT. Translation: CASKRGLGLNQPQHF.

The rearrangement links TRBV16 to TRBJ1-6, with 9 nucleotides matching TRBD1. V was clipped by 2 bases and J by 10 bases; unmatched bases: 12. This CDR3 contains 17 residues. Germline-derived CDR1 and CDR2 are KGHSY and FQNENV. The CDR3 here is CASSQNPGQGIGSPLHF. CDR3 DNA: TGTGCCAGCAGCCAAAACCCGGGACAGGGAATTGGGTCACCCCTCCACTTT.

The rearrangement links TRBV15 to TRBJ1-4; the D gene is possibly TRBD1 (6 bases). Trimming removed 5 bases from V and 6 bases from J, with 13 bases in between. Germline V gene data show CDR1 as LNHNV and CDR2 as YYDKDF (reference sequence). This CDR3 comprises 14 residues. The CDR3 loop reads CATSLAGADEKLFF. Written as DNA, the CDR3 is TGTGCCACCAGCCTTGCAGGGGCCGATGAAAAACTGTTTTTT.

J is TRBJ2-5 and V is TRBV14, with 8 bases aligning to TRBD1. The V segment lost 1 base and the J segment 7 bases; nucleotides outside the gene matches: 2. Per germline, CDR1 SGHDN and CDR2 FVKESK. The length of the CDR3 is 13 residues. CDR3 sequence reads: CASSQGQGATQYF. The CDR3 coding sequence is TGTGCCAGCAGCCAAGGGCAGGGGGCGACCCAGTACTTC.

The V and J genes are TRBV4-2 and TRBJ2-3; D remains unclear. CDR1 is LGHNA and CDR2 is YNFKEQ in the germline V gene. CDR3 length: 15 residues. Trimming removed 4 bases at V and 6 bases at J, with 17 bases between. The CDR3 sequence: CASSPRNIVGDTQYF. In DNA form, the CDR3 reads TGTGCCAGCAGCCCAAGGAACATCGTTGGGGATACGCAGTATTTT.

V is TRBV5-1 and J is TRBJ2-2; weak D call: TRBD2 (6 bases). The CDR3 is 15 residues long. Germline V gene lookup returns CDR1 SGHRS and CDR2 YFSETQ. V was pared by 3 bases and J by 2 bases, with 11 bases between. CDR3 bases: TGCGCCAGCAGCTCCGGGGGACCTAACACCGGGGAGCTGTTTTTT. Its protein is CASSSGGPNTGELFF. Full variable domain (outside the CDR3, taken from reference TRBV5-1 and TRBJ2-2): KAGVTQTPRYLIKTRGQQVTLSCSPISGHRSVSWYQQTPGQGLQFLFEYFSETQRNKGNFPGRFSGRQFSNSRSEMNVSTLELGDSALYLCASSSGGPNTGELFFGEGSRLTVL.

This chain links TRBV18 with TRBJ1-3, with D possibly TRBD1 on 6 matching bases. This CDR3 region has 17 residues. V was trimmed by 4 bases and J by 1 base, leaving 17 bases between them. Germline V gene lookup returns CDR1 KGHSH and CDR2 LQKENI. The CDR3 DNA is TGTGCCAGCTCACTAAACCTTCCCGGGACATCTGGAAACACCATATATTTT. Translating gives CASSLNLPGTSGNTIYF. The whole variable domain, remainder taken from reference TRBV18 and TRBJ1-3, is NAGVMQNPRHLVRRRGQEARLRCSPMKGHSHVYWYRQLPEEGLKFMVYLQKENIIDESGMPKERFSAEFPKEGPSILRIQQVVRGDSAAYFCASSLNLPGTSGNTIYFGEGSWLTVV.

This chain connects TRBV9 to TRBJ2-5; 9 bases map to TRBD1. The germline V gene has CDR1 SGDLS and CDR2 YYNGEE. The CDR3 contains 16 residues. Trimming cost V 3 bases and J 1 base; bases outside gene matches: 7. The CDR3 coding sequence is TGTGCCAGCAGCGGGAGGACAGGGGCCCCCCAAGAGACCCAGTACTTC. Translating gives CASSGRTGAPQETQYF.

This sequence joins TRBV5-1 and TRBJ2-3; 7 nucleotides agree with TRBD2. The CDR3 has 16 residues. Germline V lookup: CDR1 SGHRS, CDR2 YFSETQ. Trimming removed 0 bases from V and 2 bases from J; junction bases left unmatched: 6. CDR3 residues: CASSLEASGHTDTQYF. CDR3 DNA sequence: TGCGCCAGCAGCTTGGAGGCTAGCGGTCACACAGATACGCAGTATTTT. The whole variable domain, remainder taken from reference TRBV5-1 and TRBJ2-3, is KAGVTQTPRYLIKTRGQQVTLSCSPISGHRSVSWYQQTPGQGLQFLFEYFSETQRNKGNFPGRFSGRQFSNSRSEMNVSTLELGDSALYLCASSLEASGHTDTQYFGPGTRLTVL.

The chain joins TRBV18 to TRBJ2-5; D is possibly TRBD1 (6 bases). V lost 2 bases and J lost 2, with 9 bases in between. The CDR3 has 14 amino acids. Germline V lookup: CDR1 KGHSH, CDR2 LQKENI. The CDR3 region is CASSPTGLQETQYF. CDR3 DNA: TGTGCCAGCTCACCAACAGGGCTGCAAGAGACCCAGTACTTC.

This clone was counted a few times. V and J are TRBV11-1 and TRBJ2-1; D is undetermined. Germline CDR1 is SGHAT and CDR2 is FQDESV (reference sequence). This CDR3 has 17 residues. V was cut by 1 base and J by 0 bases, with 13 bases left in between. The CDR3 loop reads CASSLGRMGSSYNEQFF. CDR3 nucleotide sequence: TGTGCCAGCAGCTTAGGGCGGATGGGCAGCTCCTACAATGAGCAGTTCTTC.

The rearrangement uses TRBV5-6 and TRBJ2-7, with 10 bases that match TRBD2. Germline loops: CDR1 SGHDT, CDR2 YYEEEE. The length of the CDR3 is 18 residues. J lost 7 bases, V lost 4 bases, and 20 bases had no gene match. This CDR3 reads CASSRRGITSSGSKEQYF. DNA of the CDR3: TGTGCCAGCAGCCGGCGCGGAATAACGTCTAGCGGGAGTAAAGAGCAGTACTTC.

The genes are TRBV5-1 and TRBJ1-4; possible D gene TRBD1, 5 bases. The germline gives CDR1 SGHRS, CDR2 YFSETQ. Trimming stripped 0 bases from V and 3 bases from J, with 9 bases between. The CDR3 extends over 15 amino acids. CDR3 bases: TGCGCCAGCAGCTTGGGGGGCGCGGCTAATGAAAAACTGTTTTTT. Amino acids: CASSLGGAANEKLFF.

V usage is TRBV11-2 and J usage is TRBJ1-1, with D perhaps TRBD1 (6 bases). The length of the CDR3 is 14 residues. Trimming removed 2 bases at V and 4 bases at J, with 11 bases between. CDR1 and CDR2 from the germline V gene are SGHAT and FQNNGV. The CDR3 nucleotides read TGTGCCAGCAGCTTAACGGGGGCTGGCACTGAAGCTTTCTTT. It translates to CASSLTGAGTEAFF. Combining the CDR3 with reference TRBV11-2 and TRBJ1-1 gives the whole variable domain EAGVAQSPRYKIIEKRQSVAFWCNPISGHATLYWYQQILGQGPKLLIQFQNNGVVDDSQLPKDRFSAERLKGVDSTLKIQPAKLEDSAVYLCASSLTGAGTEAFFGQGTRLTVV.

CDR3 loop: CASSSTRNTEAFF. CDR3 bases: TGTGCCAGCAGCTCAACACGGAACACTGAAGCTTTCTTT. The chain joins TRBV7-9 to TRBJ1-1; D is undetermined. The CDR3 spans 13 residues. Per the germline V gene, CDR1 is SEHNR and CDR2 is FQNEAQ (reference sequence). Trimming took 4 bases from V and 1 from J, leaving 7 bases between them.

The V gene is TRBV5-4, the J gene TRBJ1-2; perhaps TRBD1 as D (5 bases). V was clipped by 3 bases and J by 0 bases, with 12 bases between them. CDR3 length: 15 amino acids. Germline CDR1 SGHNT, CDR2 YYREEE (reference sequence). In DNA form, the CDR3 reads TGTGCCAGCAGCTGGGGCAGGGACCCTAACTATGGCTACACCTTC. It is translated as CASSWGRDPNYGYTF.

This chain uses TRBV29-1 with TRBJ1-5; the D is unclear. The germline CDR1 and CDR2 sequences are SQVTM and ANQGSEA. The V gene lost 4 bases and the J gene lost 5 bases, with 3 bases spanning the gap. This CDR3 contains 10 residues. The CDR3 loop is CSVGDQPQHF. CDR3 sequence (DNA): TGCAGCGTTGGGGATCAGCCCCAGCATTTT.

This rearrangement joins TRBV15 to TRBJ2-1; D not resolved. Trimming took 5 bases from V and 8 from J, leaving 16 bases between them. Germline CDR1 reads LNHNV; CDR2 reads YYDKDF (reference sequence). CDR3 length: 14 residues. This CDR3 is CATSGRARFDEQFF. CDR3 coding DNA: TGTGCCACCAGCGGCCGGGCTCGGTTCGATGAGCAGTTCTTC.

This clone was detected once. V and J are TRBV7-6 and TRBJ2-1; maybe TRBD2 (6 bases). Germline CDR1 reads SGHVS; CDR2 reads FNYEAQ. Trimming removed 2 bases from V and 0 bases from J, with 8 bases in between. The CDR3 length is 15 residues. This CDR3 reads CASSLNGGSYNEQFF. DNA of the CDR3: TGTGCCAGCAGCTTAAACGGGGGCTCCTACAATGAGCAGTTCTTC.

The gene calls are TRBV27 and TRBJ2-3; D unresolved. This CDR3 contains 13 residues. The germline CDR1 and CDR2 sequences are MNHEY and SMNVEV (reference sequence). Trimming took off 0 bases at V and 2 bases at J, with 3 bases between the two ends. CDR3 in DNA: TGTGCCAGCAGTTTATCCCTCACAGATACGCAGTATTTT. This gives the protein CASSLSLTDTQYF.

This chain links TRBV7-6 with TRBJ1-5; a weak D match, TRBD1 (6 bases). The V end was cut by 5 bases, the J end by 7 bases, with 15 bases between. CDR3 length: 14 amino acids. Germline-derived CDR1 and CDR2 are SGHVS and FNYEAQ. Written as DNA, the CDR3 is TGTGCCAGCAGCGGCTGGGGGCTAGGCCAGCCCCAGCATTTT. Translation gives CASSGWGLGQPQHF.